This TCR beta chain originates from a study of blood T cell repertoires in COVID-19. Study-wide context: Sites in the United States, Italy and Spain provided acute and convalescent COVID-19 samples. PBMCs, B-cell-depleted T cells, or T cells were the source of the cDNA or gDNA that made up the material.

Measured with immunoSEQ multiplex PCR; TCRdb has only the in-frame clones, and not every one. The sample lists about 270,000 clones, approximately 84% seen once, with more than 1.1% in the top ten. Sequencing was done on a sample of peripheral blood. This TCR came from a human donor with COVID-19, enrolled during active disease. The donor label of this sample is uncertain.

CDR3 residues: CAIRGDLLYNEQFF. CDR3 nucleotides: TGTGCCATCCGGGGGGATTTACTGTACAATGAGCAGTTCTTC. This chain joins TRBV28 and TRBJ2-1, with 7 bases fitting TRBD2. V lost 10 bases and J lost 4; bases outside the gene matches: 10. The germline V gene has CDR1 MDHEN and CDR2 SYDVKM. The CDR3 spans 14 residues.